Detailed here is one T cell receptor (beta chain). A v3.0 immunoSEQ assay was performed at survey level. Generated by immunoSEQ multiplex PCR, the TCRdb table keeps only in-frame clones and is missing some. The sample yields some 34,000 clones, approximately 96% seen once. The sample is drawn from a study of long-term antiretroviral therapy in people with HIV. With V trimmed by 5 bases and J by 8 bases, 10 bases remained unmatched. The CDR3 has 14 residues. Looked up from germline, CDR1 is SGDLS and CDR2 is YYNGEE. This sequence was found in a man aged 25-45 years with HIV. The source was unsorted PBMCs, collected 6.5 to 6.9 years after starting antiretroviral therapy. The genes are TRBV9 and TRBJ1-5, with 7 bases identical to TRBD1. Written as DNA, the CDR3 is TGTGCCAGCAGTTATACAGGGGATGAGGAGCCCCAGCATTTT. Its translation: CASSYTGDEEPQHF.